This entry is about one T cell receptor beta chain. Its cognate antigen is unknown. These data come from a study of cytomegalovirus exposure and HLA in healthy donors. Turning to the study itself: The use of the same platform for the 100 to 150 validation repertoires and the 650 to 850 first-cohort repertoires was reported by a later analysis.

Data came from immunoSEQ multiplex PCR; TCRdb stores just in-frame clones and leaves some out. The table has under 400,000 clones, roughly 90% seen once. Findings and caveats of the study: Altogether, around 160 TCR beta chains were recorded as cytomegalovirus-associated. A later analysis found first-cohort TCR clusters tended to co-occur in the 90 to 150 validation repertoires.

This CDR3 contains 14 residues. The V and J ends lost 0 bases and 1 base respectively, with 6 bases between them. CDR1 MNHEY and CDR2 SVGAGI come from the germline V gene. The V call is TRBV6-5, the J call TRBJ2-5; no clear D. The sequence came from a man aged 25 to 40 in good health and CMV-seronegative. Sequencing was carried out using PBMCs. The CDR3 DNA reads TGTGCCAGCAGTTACTCGGGCCGCCAAGAGACCCAGTACTTC. Protein: CASSYSGRQETQYF.